This T cell receptor (beta chain) is drawn from a study of response to subunit inactivated influenza vaccine. TCRdb recomputed calls from the RT-PCR reads with MiXCR, one row per CDR3 protein. The sample lists fewer than 700,000 distinct CDR3 sequences; 13% were seen once. Sequences were derived from PBMCs from blood, sampled around seven weeks after vaccination. The receptor was isolated from a man between 50 and 59 years old who received an inactivated influenza vaccine.

The DNA of the CDR3 is TGTGCCAGCAGTTTTGGGACTAGCGGACAAGAGACCCAGTACTTC. This gives the protein CASSFGTSGQETQYF. The gene calls are TRBV12-3 or TRBV12-4 and TRBJ2-5, with 11 bases identical to TRBD2. J gave up 2 bases and V 3 bases, and 2 bases lay outside the gene matches. The CDR3 has 15 residues.